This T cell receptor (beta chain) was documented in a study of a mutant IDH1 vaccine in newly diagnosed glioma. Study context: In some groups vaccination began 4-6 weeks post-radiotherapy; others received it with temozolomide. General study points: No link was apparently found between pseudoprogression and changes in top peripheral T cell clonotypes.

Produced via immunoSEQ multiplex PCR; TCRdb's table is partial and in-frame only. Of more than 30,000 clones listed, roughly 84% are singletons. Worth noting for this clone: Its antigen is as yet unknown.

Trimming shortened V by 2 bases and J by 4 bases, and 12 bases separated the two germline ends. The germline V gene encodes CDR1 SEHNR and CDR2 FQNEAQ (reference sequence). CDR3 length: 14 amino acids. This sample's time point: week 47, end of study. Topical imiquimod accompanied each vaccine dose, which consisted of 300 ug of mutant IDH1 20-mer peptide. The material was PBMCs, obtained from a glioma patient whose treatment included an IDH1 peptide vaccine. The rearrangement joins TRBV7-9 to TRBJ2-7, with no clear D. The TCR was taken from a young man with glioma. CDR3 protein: CASSLHSVSYEQYF. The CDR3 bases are TGTGCCAGCAGCTTACACTCAGTGAGTTACGAGCAGTACTTC.